The 25 T cell receptor beta chains below were found in one sample sequenced in a study of blood T cells in healthy people across ages. A sample-barcoded 5' primer and a J-beta primer mix were used in a second PCR of about 6 to 12 cycles. TCRdb reanalysed the 5' RACE reads using MiXCR and keeps one entry per CDR3 protein. This sample has 780,000 or so distinct CDR3 sequences, with around three fifths found just once. Sequences were obtained from blood. The receptors were sampled from a man aged 40-49 years in good health.

V usage is TRBV4-3 and J usage is TRBJ2-7; a weak D match, TRBD1 (6 bases). This CDR3 comprises 16 residues. Germline CDR1 LGHNA, CDR2 YSLEER. Trimming removed 0 bases from V and 1 base from J, with 13 bases in between. The CDR3 reads CASSQEVGTLSYEQYF. Here the CDR3 DNA reads TGCGCCAGCAGCCAAGAGGTCGGGACATTGTCCTACGAGCAGTACTTC.

V is TRBV25-1 and J is TRBJ2-4, with D perhaps TRBD1 (6 bases). Germline V lookup: CDR1 MGHDK, CDR2 SYGVNS. CDR3 length: 15 amino acids. Deletions cut 6 bases from V and 0 bases from J, with 12 bases between. This CDR3 reads CASSLQDRAKNIQYF. As DNA, the CDR3 is TGTGCCAGCAGCCTCCAGGACAGAGCCAAAAACATTCAGTACTTC.

This chain uses TRBV12-3 or TRBV12-4 with TRBJ2-3; D remains ambiguous. CDR3 size: 14 residues. The V gene lost 6 bases and the J gene lost 4 bases, with 14 bases spanning the gap. The CDR3 region has the DNA TGTGCCAGCAGGAGTCCACACCCTGCAGATACGCAGTATTTT. It yields the protein CASRSPHPADTQYF.

In DNA form, the CDR3 reads TGTGCCAGCAGCTTAAGTTTATTCCCGGAGCAGTATTTT. This codes for CASSLSLFPEQYF. The chain is built from TRBV7-2 and TRBJ2-3; D is ambiguous. V lost 2 bases and J 11 bases, leaving 14 bases between the germline ends. Germline loops: CDR1 SGHTA, CDR2 FQGNSA. The CDR3 length is 13 residues. The whole variable domain, filled in from reference TRBV7-2 and TRBJ2-3, reads GAGVSQSPSNKVTEKGKDVELRCDPISGHTALYWYRQSLGQGLEFLIYFQGNSAPDKSGLPSDRFSAERTGGSVSTLTIQRTQQEDSAVYLCASSLSLFPEQYFGPGTRLTVL.

The genes are TRBV10-3 and TRBJ2-5; 8 bases agree with TRBD1. The junction had 6 bases not matched to a gene; V was cut back by 10 bases and J by 2 bases. There are 13 residues in the CDR3. The germline V gene has CDR1 ENHRY and CDR2 SYGVKD. The CDR3: CATERQGQETQYF. The CDR3, as DNA: TGTGCCACAGAAAGACAGGGGCAAGAGACCCAGTACTTC.

This clonotype was counted between two and nine times. The gene calls are TRBV4-1 and TRBJ2-5, with D possibly TRBD2 on 6 matching bases. V lost 3 bases and J lost 3, with 14 bases in between. Germline lookup yields CDR1 MGHRA and CDR2 YSYEKL. The CDR3 consists of 15 residues. The CDR3 sequence is CASSQRLWGEETQYF. CDR3 DNA sequence: TGCGCCAGCAGCCAGAGGCTTTGGGGGGAAGAGACCCAGTACTTC.

The J gene is TRBJ2-1, the V gene TRBV6-5, with D perhaps TRBD2 (5 bases). The V gene's germline CDR1 is MNHEY and CDR2 SVGAGI. Trimming removed 5 bases at V and 5 bases at J, with 10 bases between. The CDR3 covers 13 residues. The DNA for the CDR3 is TGTGCCAGCAGTGACGGGGTAAACAATGAGCAGTTCTTC. Translated, it gives CASSDGVNNEQFF.

The chain joins TRBV9 to TRBJ2-3, with 11 bases that match TRBD2. The V and J ends lost 4 bases and 2 bases, in that order; junction bases with no gene match: 6. The germline gives CDR1 SGDLS, CDR2 YYNGEE. The CDR3 spans 16 residues. CDR3 sequence (DNA): TGTGCCAGCAGCTCGCGACTAGCGGGGCTCACAGATACGCAGTATTTT. Amino acid sequence: CASSSRLAGLTDTQYF.

This clonotype was counted only a few times. The V call is TRBV20-1, the J call TRBJ1-5; 7 bases match TRBD1. V shed 0 bases and J 2 bases; nucleotides not matched to a gene: 4. CDR1 is DFQATT and CDR2 is SNEGSKA in the germline V gene (reference sequence). The CDR3 runs 15 residues. DNA for the CDR3: TGCAGTGCTAGAGATGTAGGGGGCGGCAATCAGCCCCAGCATTTT. Encoded protein: CSARDVGGGNQPQHF.

The chain couples TRBV27 to TRBJ1-2; perhaps TRBD1 as D (6 bases). The CDR3 covers 12 residues. The germline V gene has CDR1 MNHEY and CDR2 SMNVEV (reference sequence). V was cut by 9 bases and J by 4 bases, with 12 bases left in between. The CDR3 DNA reads TGTGCCAGACCTAGGGGGTGCTATGGCTACACCTTC. It encodes CARPRGCYGYTF.

This clonotype was observed once. The chain couples TRBV4-1 to TRBJ2-5; possibly TRBD2 for D (5 bases). CDR1 is MGHRA, CDR2 YSYEKL, per germline. CDR3 size: 13 residues. Trimming left V 0 bases short and J 12 bases short, with 14 bases between. CDR3 nucleotide sequence: TGCGCCAGCAGCCAAGAGTTGAAGAGGGCGGAGTACTTC. It encodes CASSQELKRAEYF.

The rearrangement links TRBV4-1 to TRBJ2-1, with 10 bases aligning to TRBD2. This CDR3 is 15 amino acids long. Trimming took 4 bases from V and 4 from J; bases not matched to a gene: 4. Germline assignment: CDR1 MGHRA and CDR2 YSYEKL. The CDR3: CASSLLAGWYNEQFF. CDR3 DNA sequence: TGCGCCAGCAGCCTACTAGCGGGATGGTACAATGAGCAGTTCTTC.

A few counts support this clonotype. CDR3 sequence (DNA): TGTGCCAGCAGCTCCCGATGGGGGGGCCAAGAGACCCAGTACTTC. As protein: CASSSRWGGQETQYF. The chain combines TRBV7-2 with TRBJ2-5; 7 nucleotides match TRBD2. The V gene end was trimmed by 4 bases and the J gene end by 1 base; junction bases not matched to a gene: 6. The CDR3 runs to 15 residues. Germline CDR1 is SGHTA and CDR2 is FQGNSA. Using reference TRBV7-2 and TRBJ2-5 for the parts outside the CDR3, the full variable domain is GAGVSQSPSNKVTEKGKDVELRCDPISGHTALYWYRQSLGQGLEFLIYFQGNSAPDKSGLPSDRFSAERTGGSVSTLTIQRTQQEDSAVYLCASSSRWGGQETQYFGPGTRLLVL.

Notes on this clonotype: At one end, the junction sequence differs from germline, possibly due to a read error. The genes are TRBV4-3 and TRBJ2-1; 9 bases map to TRBD1. CDR3 size: 17 residues. Germline V gives CDR1 LGHNA, CDR2 YSLEER. For the CDR3, the DNA is TGCGCCAGCAGCCTAAACGTCCGGGACAGGGTGTACAGTGAGCAGTTCTTC. It translates to CASSLNVRDRVYSEQFF.

This clonotype was seen more than once but under ten times. The chain combines TRBV12-5 with TRBJ2-1, with D uncertain. The CDR3 totals 15 residues. From germline, CDR1 is LGHNT and CDR2 FRNRAP. The V gene lost 5 bases and the J gene lost 5 bases, with 16 bases spanning the gap. Here the CDR3 reads CASGPYSAPDNEQFF. Written as DNA, the CDR3 is TGTGCTAGTGGTCCCTACAGTGCGCCGGACAATGAGCAGTTCTTC.

This chain links TRBV13 with TRBJ2-1; D might be TRBD2 (5 bases). Germline CDR1 is PRHDT and CDR2 is FYEKMQ (reference sequence). The CDR3 runs to 14 residues. V lost 2 bases and J lost 3, with 8 bases in between. The CDR3 region has the DNA TGTGCCAGCAGCTTAAACGGGGTCTACAATGAGCAGTTCTTC. Encoded protein: CASSLNGVYNEQFF.

This chain links TRBV6-5 with TRBJ1-1; the match to TRBD1 covers 7 bases. Unmatched junction bases numbered 5, after V lost 6 bases and J lost 7 bases. From germline, CDR1 is MNHEY and CDR2 SVGAGI. The CDR3 is 12 residues long. The DNA for the CDR3 is TGTGCCAGCAGACCCCGGGACAGTGAAGCTTTCTTT. Its protein is CASRPRDSEAFF.

Comment on this clonotype: A much larger clone is a single base away; this may be a read error. The rearrangement joins TRBV9 to TRBJ2-5; a possible D gene is TRBD2 (7 bases). The J call may not be correct, given that the DNA end is closer to TRBJ2-7. This CDR3 is 13 amino acids long. Germline CDR1 reads SGDLS; CDR2 reads YYNGEE. The CDR3: CASSPAGAPEQYF. Written as DNA, the CDR3 is TGTGCCAGCAGCCCGGCGGGGGCCCCCGAGCAGTACTTC.

On this clonotype itself: Possible read error: a much larger clone is one base away. The chain recombines TRBV5-1 with TRBJ2-7; 9 nucleotides agree with TRBD1. CDR1 and CDR2 (germline): SGHRS, YFSETQ. Trimming removed 5 bases from V and 7 bases from J; junction bases left unmatched: 16. The CDR3 length is 16 residues. The CDR3 is CASSIVPGQGLNEQYF. The CDR3 nucleotides read TGCGCCAGCAGTATCGTTCCGGGACAGGGTCTTAATGAGCAGTACTTC. Variable domain in full (rest from reference TRBV5-1 and TRBJ2-7): KAGVTQTPRYLIKTRGQQVTLSCSPISGHRSVSWYQQTPGQGLQFLFEYFSETQRNKGNFPGRFSGRQFSNSRSEMNVSTLELGDSALYLCASSIVPGQGLNEQYFGPGTRLTVT.

As concerns this clonotype: Relative to the germline gene, one junction end is altered; a read error may explain this. In DNA form, the CDR3 reads TGCGCCGGCAGCCAGGATACAGGGGACGTGAGCAATCAGCCCCAGCATTTT. It translates to CAGSQDTGDVSNQPQHF. This rearrangement joins TRBV4-3 to TRBJ1-5, with 7 nucleotides matching TRBD1. This CDR3 has 17 amino acids. The V gene's germline CDR1 is LGHNA and CDR2 YSLEER.

V is TRBV11-2 and J is TRBJ2-3; 8 bases fit TRBD2. This CDR3 has 15 amino acids. Germline V gene sequence: CDR1 SGHAT, CDR2 FQNNGV. Germline trimming cut 4 bases from V and 1 base from J; bases unmatched to any gene: 4. The CDR3 DNA reads as TGTGCCAGCAGCTGGTCGACTAGCGGCACAGATACGCAGTATTTT. Encoded protein: CASSWSTSGTDTQYF.

This chain connects TRBV20-1 to TRBJ2-7, with 9 nucleotides matching TRBD1. The germline gives CDR1 DFQATT, CDR2 SNEGSKA (reference sequence). The CDR3 runs to 14 residues. With 2 bases clipped from V and 2 bases from J, the junction kept 4 bases outside the gene matches. The CDR3 DNA reads as TGCAGTGCTAGATCCGGGACAGGGCCCTACGAGCAGTACTTC. Translating it yields CSARSGTGPYEQYF.

This clonotype was detected a few times. The chain joins TRBV4-2 to TRBJ1-1; 9 nucleotides align to TRBD1. V dropped 1 base and J dropped 4; count of bases not matched to a gene: 4. CDR1 and CDR2 from the germline V gene are LGHNA and YNFKEQ. The CDR3 has 15 residues. The CDR3 sequence is CASSQGDRVSTEAFF. DNA for the CDR3: TGTGCCAGCAGCCAAGGGGACAGGGTATCCACTGAAGCTTTCTTT.

The genes are TRBV28 and TRBJ1-1, with 8 bases lining up with TRBD1. The V and J ends lost 6 bases and 6 bases, in that order; junction bases with no gene match: 12. CDR1 is MDHEN and CDR2 is SYDVKM in the germline V gene. The CDR3 totals 15 residues. CDR3 sequence (DNA): TGTGCCAGCAGCCGTTCTGACAGGGGTAGTCCTGAAGCTTTCTTT. Its translation is CASSRSDRGSPEAFF.

Regarding this clonotype: One junction end does not reproduce the germline sequence, and a read error may be involved. The chain has TRBV28 and TRBJ1-2; D is possibly TRBD1 (5 bases). Germline CDR1 and CDR2: MDHEN and SYDVKM. The CDR3 is 13 amino acids. CDR3 protein: CAGRPDSNYGYTF. CDR3 DNA: TGTGCCGGCAGACCCGACAGTAACTATGGCTACACCTTC.